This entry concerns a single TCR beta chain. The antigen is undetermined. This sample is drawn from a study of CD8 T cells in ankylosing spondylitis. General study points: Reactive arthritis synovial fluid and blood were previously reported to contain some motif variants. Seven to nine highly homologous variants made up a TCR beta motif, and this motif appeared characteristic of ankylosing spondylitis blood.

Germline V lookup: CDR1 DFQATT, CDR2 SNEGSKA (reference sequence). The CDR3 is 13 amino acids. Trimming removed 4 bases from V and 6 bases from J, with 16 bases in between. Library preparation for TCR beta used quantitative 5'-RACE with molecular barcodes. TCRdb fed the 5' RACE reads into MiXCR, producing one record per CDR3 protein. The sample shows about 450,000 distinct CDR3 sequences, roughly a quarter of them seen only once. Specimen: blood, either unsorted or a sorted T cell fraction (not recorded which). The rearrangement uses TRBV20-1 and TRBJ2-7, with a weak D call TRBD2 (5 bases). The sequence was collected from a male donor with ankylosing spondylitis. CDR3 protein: CSAKNAGHGEQYF. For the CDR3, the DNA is TGCAGTGCTAAAAATGCGGGCCACGGCGAGCAGTACTTC.